This T cell receptor (beta chain) was found in a study of blood T cells in healthy people across ages. The V end lost 0 bases, the J end lost 5 bases, and 6 bases lay between the germline ends. The CDR3 contains 13 residues. Germline lookup yields CDR1 SGHRS and CDR2 YFSETQ. Each of the donors had ten milliliters of peripheral blood drawn into EDTA-treated Vacutainer tubes. Total RNA was extracted at no less than 6 micrograms per sample. Sample-barcoded 5' priming and a J-beta primer mix drove a second PCR of roughly 6 to 12 cycles. Every molecule of cDNA carried a tag from a template-switch adaptor with 12 random nucleotides. Each single sample gave us at least 2.5 million CDR3-containing paired-end reads. TCRdb used MiXCR to reprocess the 5' RACE reads, holding one entry per CDR3 protein. The top ten clones hold approximately 4% of a sample with 780,000 or so distinct CDR3 sequences, 20% to 25% of them seen once.

These sequences were also reported in another study, on T cells of mothers and their children.

The source of this sequence is a boy younger than 18 in good health. The chain uses TRBV5-1 and TRBJ2-1; D is unresolved. The sequenced material came from blood. CDR3 nucleotide sequence: TGCGCCAGCAGCTTGGTTCCGGACAATGAGCAGTTCTTC. Protein product: CASSLVPDNEQFF.